This T cell receptor beta chain was identified in a study of blood T cell repertoires in COVID-19. The wider study: Specimens from acute and convalescent COVID-19 originated in the United States, Italy and Spain.

The CDR3 runs 15 residues. In germline, CDR1 is GTSNPN, CDR2 SVGIG (reference sequence). Trimming at V came to 5 bases and at J to 2 bases, leaving 10 bases not matched to a gene. Generated by immunoSEQ multiplex PCR, the TCRdb table keeps only in-frame clones and is missing some. The sample includes over 200,000 clones, over 75% seen only once; the top ten take around 5.4%. The chain links TRBV30 to TRBJ2-7; TRBD1 aligns across 9 bases. Input material: peripheral blood. The clonotype was recovered from a human donor in a cohort sampled during active COVID-19. CDR3 DNA: TGTGCCTGGGGCCTCGGACAGGGGTTACCCTACGAGCAGTACTTC. It encodes CAWGLGQGLPYEQYF.